This TCR beta chain was sequenced for a study of blood T cell repertoires in COVID-19. V was shortened by 4 bases and J by 3 bases, with 8 bases between the two germline ends. Germline lookup yields CDR1 SGHKS and CDR2 YYEKEE (reference sequence). This CDR3 spans 13 amino acids. Sequencing was performed with immunoSEQ multiplex PCR; in TCRdb, only in-frame clones are kept and a portion is missing. The sample contains about 110,000 clones, 75% to 90% of which appear only once. The receptor comes from a human donor in a cohort sampled during active COVID-19. The chain uses TRBV5-5 and TRBJ2-1, with D perhaps matching TRBD2 (5 bases). The sequenced sample was peripheral blood. CDR3 nucleotides: TGTGCCAGCAGCACCGGACTCTACAATGAGCAGTTCTTC. It codes for CASSTGLYNEQFF. Full variable domain (rest looked up from reference TRBV5-5 and TRBJ2-1): DAGVTQSPTHLIKTRGQQVTLRCSPISGHKSVSWYQQVLGQGPQFIFQYYEKEERGRGNFPDRFSARQFPNYSSELNVNALLLGDSALYLCASSTGLYNEQFFGPGTRLTVL.